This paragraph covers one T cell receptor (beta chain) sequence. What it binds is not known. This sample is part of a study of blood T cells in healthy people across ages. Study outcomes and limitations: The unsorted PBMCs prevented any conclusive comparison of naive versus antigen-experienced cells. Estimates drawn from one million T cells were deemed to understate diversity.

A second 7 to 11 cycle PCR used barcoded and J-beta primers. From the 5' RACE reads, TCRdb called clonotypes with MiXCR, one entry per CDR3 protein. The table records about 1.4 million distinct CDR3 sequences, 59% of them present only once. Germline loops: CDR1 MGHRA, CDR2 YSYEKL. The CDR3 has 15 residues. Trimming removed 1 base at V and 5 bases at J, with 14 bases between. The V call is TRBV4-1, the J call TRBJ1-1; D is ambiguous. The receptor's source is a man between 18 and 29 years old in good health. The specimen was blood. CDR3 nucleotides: TGCGCCAGCAGCCAAGCCCCAGGTTCATGGACTGAAGCTTTCTTT. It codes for CASSQAPGSWTEAFF.